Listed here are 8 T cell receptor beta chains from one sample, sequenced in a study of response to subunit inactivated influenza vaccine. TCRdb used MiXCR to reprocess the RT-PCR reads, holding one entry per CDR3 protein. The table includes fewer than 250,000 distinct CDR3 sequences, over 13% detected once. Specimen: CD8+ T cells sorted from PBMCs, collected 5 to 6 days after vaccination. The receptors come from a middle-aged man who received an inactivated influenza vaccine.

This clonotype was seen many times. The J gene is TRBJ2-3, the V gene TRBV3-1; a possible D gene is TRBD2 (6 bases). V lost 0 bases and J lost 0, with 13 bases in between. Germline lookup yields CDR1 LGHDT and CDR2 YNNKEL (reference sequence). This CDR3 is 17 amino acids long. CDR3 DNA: TGTGCCAGCAGCCAAGATCTTCGACTAGATAGCACAGATACGCAGTATTTT. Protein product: CASSQDLRLDSTDTQYF.

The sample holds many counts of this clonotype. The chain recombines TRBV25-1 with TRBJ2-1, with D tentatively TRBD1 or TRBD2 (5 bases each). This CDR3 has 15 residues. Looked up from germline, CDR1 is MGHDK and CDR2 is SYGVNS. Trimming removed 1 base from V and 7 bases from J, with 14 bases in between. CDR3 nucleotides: TGTGCCAGCAGTGAATTAAGGGCGTGGGGGAATGAGCAGTTCTTC. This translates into CASSELRAWGNEQFF.

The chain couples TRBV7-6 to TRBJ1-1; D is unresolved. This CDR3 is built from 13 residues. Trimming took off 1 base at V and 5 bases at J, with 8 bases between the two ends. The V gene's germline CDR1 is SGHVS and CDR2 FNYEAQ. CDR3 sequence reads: CASSLGRFTEAFF. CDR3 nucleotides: TGTGCCAGCAGCTTAGGACGGTTTACTGAAGCTTTCTTT.

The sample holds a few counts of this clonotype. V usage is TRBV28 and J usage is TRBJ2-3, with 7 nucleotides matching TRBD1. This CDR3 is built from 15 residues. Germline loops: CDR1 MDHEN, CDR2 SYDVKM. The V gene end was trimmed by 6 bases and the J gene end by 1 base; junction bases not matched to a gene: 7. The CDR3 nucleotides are TGTGCCAGCAGCCACAGGGGTCCGGGCACAGATACGCAGTATTTT. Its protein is CASSHRGPGTDTQYF.

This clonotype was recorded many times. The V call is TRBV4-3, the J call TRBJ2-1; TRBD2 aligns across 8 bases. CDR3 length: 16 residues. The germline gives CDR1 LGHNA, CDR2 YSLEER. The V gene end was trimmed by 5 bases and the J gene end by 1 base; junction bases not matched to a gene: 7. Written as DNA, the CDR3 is TGCGCCAGCAGCTTCAGAGCGGGAGTTTCCTACAATGAGCAGTTCTTC. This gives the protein CASSFRAGVSYNEQFF.

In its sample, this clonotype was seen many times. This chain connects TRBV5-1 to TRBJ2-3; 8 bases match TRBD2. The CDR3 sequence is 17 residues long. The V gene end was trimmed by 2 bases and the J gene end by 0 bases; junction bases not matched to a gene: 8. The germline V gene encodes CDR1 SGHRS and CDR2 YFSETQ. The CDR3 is CASSLGPASGSTDTQYF. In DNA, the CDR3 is TGCGCCAGCAGCTTAGGACCGGCTAGCGGGAGCACAGATACGCAGTATTTT. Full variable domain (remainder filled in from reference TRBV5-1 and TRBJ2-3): KAGVTQTPRYLIKTRGQQVTLSCSPISGHRSVSWYQQTPGQGLQFLFEYFSETQRNKGNFPGRFSGRQFSNSRSEMNVSTLELGDSALYLCASSLGPASGSTDTQYFGPGTRLTVL.

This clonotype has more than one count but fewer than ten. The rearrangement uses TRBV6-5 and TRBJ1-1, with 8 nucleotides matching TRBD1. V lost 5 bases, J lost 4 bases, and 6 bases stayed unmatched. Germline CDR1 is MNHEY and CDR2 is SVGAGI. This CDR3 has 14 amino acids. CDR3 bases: TGTGCCAGCAGTCTACAGGGGGGAGGCACTGAAGCTTTCTTT. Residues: CASSLQGGGTEAFF.

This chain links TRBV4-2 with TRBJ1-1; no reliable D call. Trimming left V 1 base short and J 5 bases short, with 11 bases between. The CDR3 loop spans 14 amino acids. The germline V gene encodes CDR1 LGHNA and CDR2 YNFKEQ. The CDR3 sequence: CASSQARLPTEAFF. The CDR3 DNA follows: TGTGCCAGCAGCCAAGCCAGACTCCCTACTGAAGCTTTCTTT.